These T cell receptor beta chains were read from a single sample in a study of blood T cell repertoires in COVID-19. The table came from immunoSEQ multiplex PCR; TCRdb's copy has only in-frame clones and leaves some out. The repertoire holds some 74,000 clones, with approximately 80% as singletons. Specimen: peripheral blood. These receptor sequences come from a woman in her fifties or sixties with acute or convalescent COVID-19. Each CDR3 is given with its conserved first and last residue. Each record gives: V gene, J gene, CDR3 protein.

v_gene: TRBV3-1/TRBV3-2; j_gene: TRBJ2-3; CDR3aa: CASSQVRLAGPGADTQYF
v_gene: TRBV28; j_gene: TRBJ1-6; CDR3aa: CASSSPSGAISPLHF
v_gene: TRBV9; j_gene: TRBJ2-2; CDR3aa: CASSVGGGPVTGELFF
v_gene: TRBV7-3; j_gene: TRBJ2-1; CDR3aa: CASSLNRDNEQFF
v_gene: TRBV24-1; j_gene: TRBJ2-1; CDR3aa: CATSDFGHEQFF
v_gene: TRBV6-5; j_gene: TRBJ2-7; CDR3aa: CASRLSGGVYEQYF
v_gene: TRBV4-1; j_gene: TRBJ2-5; CDR3aa: CASSQEGAGGRTQYF
v_gene: TRBV6-6; j_gene: TRBJ2-1; CDR3aa: CASSWGTSGRHEQFF
v_gene: TRBV11-3; j_gene: TRBJ2-2; CDR3aa: CASSSSRDRAAAGELFF
v_gene: TRBV6-6; j_gene: TRBJ2-7; CDR3aa: CASSPLAGNSYEQYF
v_gene: TRBV10-3; j_gene: TRBJ1-1; CDR3aa: CASAGTQNTEAFF
v_gene: TRBV2; j_gene: TRBJ2-3; CDR3aa: CASRRQGEGRGTQYF
v_gene: TRBV9; j_gene: TRBJ2-5; CDR3aa: CASSPRVLQETQYF
v_gene: TRBV5-4; j_gene: TRBJ2-2; CDR3aa: CASSLGGSANTGELFF
v_gene: TRBV19; j_gene: TRBJ2-3; CDR3aa: CASSLIGGLLHF
v_gene: TRBV4-2; j_gene: TRBJ1-5; CDR3aa: CASSPQGGGNQPQHF
v_gene: TRBV9; j_gene: TRBJ2-3; CDR3aa: CASSSGLELSTDTQYF
v_gene: TRBV19; j_gene: TRBJ2-7; CDR3aa: CASSARDSRDEQYF
v_gene: TRBV28; j_gene: TRBJ1-2; CDR3aa: CASSVAGRGYGYTF
v_gene: TRBV6-1; j_gene: TRBJ2-5; CDR3aa: CASSAPPGLAGGGGTQYF
v_gene: TRBV5-6; j_gene: TRBJ2-7; CDR3aa: CARRRQPQSQEQYF
v_gene: TRBV5-1; j_gene: TRBJ2-5; CDR3aa: CASSLLGVNSGGPQETQYF
v_gene: TRBV20-1; j_gene: TRBJ1-2; CDR3aa: CSASAEVRQQGGGYTF
v_gene: TRBV10-3; j_gene: TRBJ2-5; CDR3aa: CAISESREGTQYF
v_gene: TRBV6-4; j_gene: TRBJ2-3; CDR3aa: CASSDRGTSTDTQYF
v_gene: TRBV5-5; j_gene: TRBJ1-2; CDR3aa: CASSLGPGLEGYTF
v_gene: TRBV5-6; j_gene: TRBJ1-5; CDR3aa: CASSYRQGVSQPQHF
v_gene: TRBV9; j_gene: TRBJ2-2; CDR3aa: CASSPQVSGELFF
v_gene: TRBV19; j_gene: TRBJ1-4; CDR3aa: CASSGGQGSTNEKLFF
v_gene: TRBV11-2; j_gene: TRBJ1-1; CDR3aa: CASSFRHGTGVTEAFF
v_gene: TRBV2; j_gene: TRBJ1-1; CDR3aa: CASTTGGNTEAFF
v_gene: TRBV2; j_gene: TRBJ1-1; CDR3aa: CASSDERNTEAFF
v_gene: TRBV24-1; j_gene: TRBJ2-4; CDR3aa: CATSDSRRDGVRNIQYF
v_gene: TRBV28; j_gene: TRBJ2-3; CDR3aa: CASSLWSSGNTDTQYF
v_gene: TRBV19; j_gene: TRBJ2-2; CDR3aa: CASSYQGPLNTGELFF
v_gene: TRBV3-1/TRBV3-2; j_gene: TRBJ1-1; CDR3aa: CASSQEQGNTEAFF
v_gene: TRBV14; j_gene: TRBJ2-4; CDR3aa: CASSPGHSLKGSENIQYF
v_gene: TRBV18; j_gene: TRBJ1-1; CDR3aa: CASSGGGSNTEAFF
v_gene: TRBV5-4; j_gene: TRBJ2-1; CDR3aa: CASSSTGTSGGAGFNEQFF
v_gene: TRBV28; j_gene: TRBJ2-3; CDR3aa: CASSSQRDTDTQYF
v_gene: TRBV28; j_gene: TRBJ1-4; CDR3aa: CASSFYAGGTNEKLFF
v_gene: TRBV25-1; j_gene: TRBJ1-1; CDR3aa: CASSESKLSFRPEAFF
v_gene: TRBV7-2; j_gene: TRBJ1-5; CDR3aa: CASSPEGQPQHF
v_gene: TRBV30; j_gene: TRBJ2-7; CDR3aa: CALAWVDRAYEQYF
v_gene: TRBV19; j_gene: TRBJ2-3; CDR3aa: CASSTTLRGASADTQYF
v_gene: TRBV5-1; j_gene: TRBJ1-1; CDR3aa: CASSLARGYTEAFF
v_gene: TRBV4-3; j_gene: TRBJ1-1; CDR3aa: CASSPPPGVTEAFF
v_gene: TRBV4-1; j_gene: TRBJ2-1; CDR3aa: CASSQRTGGNEQFF
v_gene: TRBV11-2; j_gene: TRBJ1-3; CDR3aa: CASSKDRSGSGNTIYF
v_gene: TRBV9; j_gene: TRBJ2-1; CDR3aa: CASSGQGSNEQFF
v_gene: TRBV5-4; j_gene: TRBJ2-5; CDR3aa: CASSEGTGERIQTQYF
v_gene: TRBV3-1/TRBV3-2; j_gene: TRBJ1-2; CDR3aa: CASSRQPGQGSGYTF
v_gene: TRBV29-1; j_gene: TRBJ2-1; CDR3aa: CSVEDHIVSGEQFF
v_gene: TRBV6-5; j_gene: TRBJ1-5; CDR3aa: CASVTGGGPQPQHF